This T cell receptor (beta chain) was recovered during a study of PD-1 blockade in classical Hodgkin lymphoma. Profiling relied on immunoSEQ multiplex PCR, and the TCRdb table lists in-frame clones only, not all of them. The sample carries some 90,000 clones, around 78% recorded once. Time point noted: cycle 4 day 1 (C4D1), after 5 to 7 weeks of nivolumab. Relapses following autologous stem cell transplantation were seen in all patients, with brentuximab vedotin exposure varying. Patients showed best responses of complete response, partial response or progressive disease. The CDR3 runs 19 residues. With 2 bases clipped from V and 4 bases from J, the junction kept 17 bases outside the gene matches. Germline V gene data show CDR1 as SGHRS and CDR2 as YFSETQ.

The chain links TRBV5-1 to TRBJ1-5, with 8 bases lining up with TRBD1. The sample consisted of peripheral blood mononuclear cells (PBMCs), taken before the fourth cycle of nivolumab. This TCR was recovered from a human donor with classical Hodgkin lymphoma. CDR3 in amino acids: CASSLHITGGMRKNQPQHF. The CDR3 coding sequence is TGCGCCAGCAGCTTACATATTACAGGGGGTATGAGGAAAAATCAGCCCCAGCATTTT. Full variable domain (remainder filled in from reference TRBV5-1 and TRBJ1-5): KAGVTQTPRYLIKTRGQQVTLSCSPISGHRSVSWYQQTPGQGLQFLFEYFSETQRNKGNFPGRFSGRQFSNSRSEMNVSTLELGDSALYLCASSLHITGGMRKNQPQHFGDGTRLSIL.